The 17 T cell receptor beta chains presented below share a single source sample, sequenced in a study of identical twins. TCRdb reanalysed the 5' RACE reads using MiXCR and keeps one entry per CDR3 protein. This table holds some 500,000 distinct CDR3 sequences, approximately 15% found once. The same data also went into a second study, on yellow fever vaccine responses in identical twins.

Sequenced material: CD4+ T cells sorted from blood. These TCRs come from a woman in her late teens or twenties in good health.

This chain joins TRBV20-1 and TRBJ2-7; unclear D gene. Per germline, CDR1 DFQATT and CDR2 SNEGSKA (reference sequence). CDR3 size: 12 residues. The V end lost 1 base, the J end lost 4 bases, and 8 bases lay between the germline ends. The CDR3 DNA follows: TGCAGTGCTAGAGGCCCCCCGTACGAGCAGTACTTC. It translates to CSARGPPYEQYF.

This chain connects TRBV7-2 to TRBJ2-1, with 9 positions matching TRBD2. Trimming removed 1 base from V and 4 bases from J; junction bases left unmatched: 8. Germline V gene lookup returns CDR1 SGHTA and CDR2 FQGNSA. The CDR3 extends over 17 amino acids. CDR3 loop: CASSLVGTSGSYNEQFF. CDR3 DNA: TGTGCCAGCAGCTTAGTCGGTACTAGCGGGTCGTACAATGAGCAGTTCTTC.

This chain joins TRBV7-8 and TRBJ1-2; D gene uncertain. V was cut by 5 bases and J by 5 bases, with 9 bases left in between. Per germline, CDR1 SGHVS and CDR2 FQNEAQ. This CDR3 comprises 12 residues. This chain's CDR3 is CASSPNPYGYTF. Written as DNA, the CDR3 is TGTGCCAGCAGCCCAAACCCGTATGGCTACACCTTC.

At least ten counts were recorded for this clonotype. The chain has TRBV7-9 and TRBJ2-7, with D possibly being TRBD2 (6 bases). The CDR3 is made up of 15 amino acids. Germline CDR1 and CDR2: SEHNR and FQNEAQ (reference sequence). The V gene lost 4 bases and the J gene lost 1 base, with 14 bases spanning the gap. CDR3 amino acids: CASSSGQGLSYEQYF. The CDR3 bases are TGTGCCAGCAGCTCGGGCCAGGGACTTTCCTACGAGCAGTACTTC. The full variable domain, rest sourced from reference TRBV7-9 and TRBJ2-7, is DTGVSQNPRHKITKRGQNVTFRCDPISEHNRLYWYRQTLGQGPEFLTYFQNEAQLEKSRLLSDRFSAERPKGSFSTLEIQRTEQGDSAMYLCASSSGQGLSYEQYFGPGTRLTVT.

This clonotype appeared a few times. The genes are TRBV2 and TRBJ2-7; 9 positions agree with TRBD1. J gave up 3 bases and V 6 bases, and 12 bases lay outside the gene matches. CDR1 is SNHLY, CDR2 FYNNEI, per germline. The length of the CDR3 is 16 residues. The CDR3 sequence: CASRKAGTGNLYEQYF. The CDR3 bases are TGTGCCAGCAGGAAGGCCGGGACAGGGAATCTCTACGAGCAGTACTTC.

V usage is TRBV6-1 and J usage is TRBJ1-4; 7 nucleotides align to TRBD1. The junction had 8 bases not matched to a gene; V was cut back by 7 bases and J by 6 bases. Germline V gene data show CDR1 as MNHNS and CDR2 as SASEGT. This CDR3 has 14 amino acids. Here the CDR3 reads CASTLKGAHEKLFF. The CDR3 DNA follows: TGTGCCAGCACCCTAAAGGGGGCGCATGAAAAACTGTTTTTT.

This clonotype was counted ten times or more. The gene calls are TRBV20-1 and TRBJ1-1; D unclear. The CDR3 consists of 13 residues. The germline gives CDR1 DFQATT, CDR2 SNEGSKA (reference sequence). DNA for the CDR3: TGCAGCGCCTCTGCGCGGGTGAACACTGAAGCTTTCTTT. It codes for CSASARVNTEAFF.

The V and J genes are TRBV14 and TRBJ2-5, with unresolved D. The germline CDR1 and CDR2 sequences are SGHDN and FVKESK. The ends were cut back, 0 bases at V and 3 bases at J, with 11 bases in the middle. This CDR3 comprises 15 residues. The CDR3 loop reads CASSQDYSEKETQYF. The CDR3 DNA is TGTGCCAGCAGCCAAGATTACTCGGAAAAAGAGACCCAGTACTTC.

CDR3 sequence: CASRSAGDNQPQHF. The CDR3 DNA is TGTGCCAGCAGGTCGGCCGGTGACAATCAGCCCCAGCATTTT. The rearrangement uses TRBV6-2 or TRBV6-3 and TRBJ1-5, with D unclear. This CDR3 is built from 14 residues. Between the trimmed V and J ends, which lost 6 bases and 3 bases, there was a span of 12 bases. Germline V gene sequence: CDR1 MNHEY, CDR2 SVGEGT.

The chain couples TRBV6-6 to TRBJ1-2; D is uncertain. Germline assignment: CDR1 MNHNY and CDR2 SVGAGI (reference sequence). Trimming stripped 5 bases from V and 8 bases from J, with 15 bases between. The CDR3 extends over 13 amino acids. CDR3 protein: CASSNGPAGGYTF. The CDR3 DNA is TGTGCCAGCAGTAACGGGCCGGCCGGGGGCTACACCTTC.

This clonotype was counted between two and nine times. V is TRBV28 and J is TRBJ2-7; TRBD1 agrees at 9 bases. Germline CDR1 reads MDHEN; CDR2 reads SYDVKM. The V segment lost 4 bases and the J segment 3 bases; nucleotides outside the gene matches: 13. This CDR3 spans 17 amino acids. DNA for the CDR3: TGTGCCAGCAGTTCAACTTTCCGGGACAGGGAATTCTACGAGCAGTACTTC. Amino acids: CASSSTFRDREFYEQYF.

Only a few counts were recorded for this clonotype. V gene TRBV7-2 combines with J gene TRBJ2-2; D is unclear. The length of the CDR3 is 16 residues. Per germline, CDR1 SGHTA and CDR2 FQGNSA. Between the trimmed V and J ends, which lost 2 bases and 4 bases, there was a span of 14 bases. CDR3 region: CASSLQPMLATGELFF. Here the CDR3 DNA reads TGTGCCAGCAGCTTACAACCAATGCTCGCCACCGGGGAGCTGTTTTTT.

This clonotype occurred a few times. The CDR3 DNA sequence: TGTGCCAGCAGCCTAGGATCGGGTTTCACCGGGGAGCTGTTTTTT. This encodes CASSLGSGFTGELFF. The V gene is TRBV14, the J gene TRBJ2-2; unclear D gene. The CDR3 has 15 amino acids. Trimming stripped 4 bases from V and 4 bases from J, with 13 bases between. CDR1 SGHDN and CDR2 FVKESK come from the germline V gene.

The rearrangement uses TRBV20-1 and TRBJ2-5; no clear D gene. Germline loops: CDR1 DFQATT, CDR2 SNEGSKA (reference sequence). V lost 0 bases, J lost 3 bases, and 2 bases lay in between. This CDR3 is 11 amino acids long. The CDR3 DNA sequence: TGCAGTGCTAGAGAAGAAGAGACCCAGTACTTC. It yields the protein CSAREEETQYF.

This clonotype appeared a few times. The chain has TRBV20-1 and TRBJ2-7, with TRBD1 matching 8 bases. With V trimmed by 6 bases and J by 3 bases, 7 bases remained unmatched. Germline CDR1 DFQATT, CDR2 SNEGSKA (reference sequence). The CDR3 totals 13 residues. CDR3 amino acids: CSAVGQGIYEQYF. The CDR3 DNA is TGCAGTGCGGTCGGACAGGGTATCTACGAGCAGTACTTC.

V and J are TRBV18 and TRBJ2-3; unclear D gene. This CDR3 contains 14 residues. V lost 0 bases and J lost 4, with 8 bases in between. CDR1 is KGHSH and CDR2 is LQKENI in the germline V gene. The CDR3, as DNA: TGTGCCAGCTCACCACCGGAGACGGCAGATACGCAGTATTTT. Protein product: CASSPPETADTQYF.

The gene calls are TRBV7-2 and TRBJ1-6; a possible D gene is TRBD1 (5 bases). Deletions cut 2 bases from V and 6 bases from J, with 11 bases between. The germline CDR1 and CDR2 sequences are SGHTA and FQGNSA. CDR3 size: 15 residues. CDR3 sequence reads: CASSLSRDGNSPLHF. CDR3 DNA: TGTGCCAGCAGCTTAAGTCGGGACGGTAATTCACCCCTCCACTTT.